Below, 4 T cell receptor beta chains from the same sample are listed, as sequenced in a study of T cell repertoires in cytomegalovirus infection. MiXCR, applied by TCRdb to the reads, yields one record per CDR3 protein. The data contain about 180,000 distinct CDR3 sequences, over 13% of them singletons. Sample: PBMCs. The source of these receptors is a human donor in good health (CMV status not recorded). Some clones in this sample may be carry-over from other donors' samples.

This clonotype was seen a few times. V usage is TRBV29-1 and J usage is TRBJ2-1, with D possibly matching TRBD2 (5 bases). The CDR3 extends over 12 amino acids. V shed 0 bases and J shed 12 bases, with 12 bases lying between them. In germline, CDR1 is SQVTM, CDR2 ANQGSEA. CDR3 loop: CSVEELGRGQFF. The CDR3 nucleotides are TGCAGCGTTGAAGAACTCGGACGGGGGCAGTTCTTC.

This clonotype has a count of ten or more. V and J are TRBV7-2 and TRBJ2-7; the D is unclear. Germline loops: CDR1 SGHTA, CDR2 FQGNSA. This CDR3 region has 13 residues. Between the trimmed V and J ends, which lost 5 bases and 10 bases, there was a span of 18 bases. The CDR3 DNA follows: TGTGCCAGCAGCCCAGATTGGACGGCCTCCCAGTACTTC. Its translation is CASSPDWTASQYF.

The chain joins TRBV5-5 to TRBJ2-1; weak D call: TRBD2 (5 bases). Germline V gene data show CDR1 as SGHKS and CDR2 as YYEKEE (reference sequence). Trimming stripped 4 bases from V and 3 bases from J, with 20 bases between. This CDR3 has 17 amino acids. CDR3 sequence (DNA): TGTGCCAGCAGCAATTTAGGGAGCGGAGCCTACTACAATGAGCAGTTCTTC. Amino acid sequence: CASSNLGSGAYYNEQFF.

The chain is built from TRBV20-1 and TRBJ2-1; 12 bases line up with TRBD2. This CDR3 spans 15 amino acids. The V gene end was trimmed by 2 bases and the J gene end by 7 bases; junction bases not matched to a gene: 6. Germline V CDR1 and CDR2: DFQATT, SNEGSKA (reference sequence). The CDR3 loop reads CSARLAGGPGNEQFF. The CDR3 DNA is TGCAGTGCTAGACTAGCGGGAGGGCCAGGGAATGAGCAGTTCTTC.